These T cell receptor beta chains were read from a single sample in a study of tumor and adjacent non-tumor tissue in lung cancer. TCRdb reprocessed the multiplex PCR reads with MiXCR, giving one entry per CDR3 protein. This table has some 90,000 distinct CDR3 sequences, around 65% appearing once. Input material: lung tumor tissue. These receptors all stem from a man in his 70s with non-small cell lung cancer. Both conserved end residues are part of each CDR3. Each record gives: V gene, D gene, J gene, clone size, CDR3 DNA, CDR3 protein. A D gene is named only where the DNA matches it firmly. Clone size appears in some rows only: once, few, many, or a class for an expanded clone.

v_gene: TRBV24-1; d_gene: NA; j_gene: TRBJ2-2; abundance: NA; CDR3nt: TGTGCCACCAGTATGCACACCGGGGAGCTGTTTTTT; CDR3aa: CATSMHTGELFF
v_gene: TRBV29-1; d_gene: NA; j_gene: TRBJ2-7; abundance: NA; CDR3nt: TGCAGCGTTCTAACGCGGGACATGTGCCTGTACGAGCAGTACTTC; CDR3aa: CSVLTRDMCLYEQYF
v_gene: TRBV6-5; d_gene: NA; j_gene: TRBJ2-1; abundance: NA; CDR3nt: TGTACCAGCACAAATTATAATGAGCAGTTCTTC; CDR3aa: CTSTNYNEQFF
v_gene: TRBV28; d_gene: TRBD2; j_gene: TRBJ2-7; abundance: NA; CDR3nt: TGTGCCAGCAGTGTCGGGACTAGCGCTTACGAGCAGTACTTC; CDR3aa: CASSVGTSAYEQYF
v_gene: TRBV4-2; d_gene: TRBD2; j_gene: TRBJ2-7; abundance: NA; CDR3nt: TGTGACAGTAGCCCGACTGGGGGGGGGGCCTACGAGCAGTACTTC; CDR3aa: CDSSPTGGGAYEQYF
v_gene: TRBV5-6; d_gene: TRBD1; j_gene: TRBJ1-5; abundance: NA; CDR3nt: TGTGCCAGCAGCCTGGGACAGGGGGTGCTACGCAATCAGCCCCGGCATTTT; CDR3aa: CASSLGQGVLRNQPRHF
v_gene: TRBV6-4; d_gene: TRBD1; j_gene: TRBJ2-2; abundance: many; CDR3nt: TGTGCCAGCAGTGGGGGACAGGACACCGGGGAGCTGTTTTTT; CDR3aa: CASSGGQDTGELFF
v_gene: TRBV20-1; d_gene: TRBD2; j_gene: TRBJ2-7; abundance: many; CDR3nt: TGCAGTGCTAGAGATGAAGCGGGGCTCGGGCTCTCCTACGAGCAGTACTTC; CDR3aa: CSARDEAGLGLSYEQYF
v_gene: TRBV5-6; d_gene: TRBD2; j_gene: TRBJ2-7; abundance: many; CDR3nt: TGTGCCAGCAGCCTTAGCGGGAGAACGAGCGAGCAGTACTTC; CDR3aa: CASSLSGRTSEQYF
v_gene: TRBV28; d_gene: NA; j_gene: TRBJ2-3; abundance: many; CDR3nt: TGTGCCAGCAGTACCCCGGGACTGAGCACAGATACGCAGTATTTT; CDR3aa: CASSTPGLSTDTQYF
v_gene: TRBV12-3/TRBV12-4; d_gene: TRBD1; j_gene: TRBJ1-5; abundance: many; CDR3nt: TGTGCCAGCAGTGACAGGGGACTGGGCAATCAGCCCCAGCATTTT; CDR3aa: CASSDRGLGNQPQHF
v_gene: TRBV7-2; d_gene: TRBD1; j_gene: TRBJ2-1; abundance: NA; CDR3nt: TGTGCCAGCAGCTTGACAGGGGCTTATCGGAATGAGCAGTTCTTC; CDR3aa: CASSLTGAYRNEQFF
v_gene: TRBV11-2; d_gene: TRBD1; j_gene: TRBJ1-3; abundance: NA; CDR3nt: TGTGCCATCAGCCCGAACCGGGACAGGGTCTCCGGAAACACCATATATTTT; CDR3aa: CAISPNRDRVSGNTIYF
v_gene: TRBV5-1; d_gene: TRBD1; j_gene: TRBJ1-4; abundance: once; CDR3nt: TGCGGCAGCAGCTTGGACCAGGGGGCAGGGGATGAAAAACTGTTTTTT; CDR3aa: CGSSLDQGAGDEKLFF
v_gene: TRBV4-2; d_gene: NA; j_gene: TRBJ2-3; abundance: NA; CDR3nt: TGTGCCAGCAGCCAAGAAGGGCAGGAAAGCACAGATACGCAGTATTTT; CDR3aa: CASSQEGQESTDTQYF
v_gene: TRBV4-2; d_gene: NA; j_gene: TRBJ2-2; abundance: many; CDR3nt: TGTGCCAGCAGCCAAGCGACCGGGGAGCTGTTTTTT; CDR3aa: CASSQATGELFF
v_gene: TRBV5-1; d_gene: NA; j_gene: TRBJ2-1; abundance: many; CDR3nt: TGCGCCAGCAGCTTGGGAGGCAGCTCCTACAATGAGCAGTTCTTC; CDR3aa: CASSLGGSSYNEQFF
v_gene: TRBV5-1; d_gene: TRBD1; j_gene: TRBJ2-6; abundance: NA; CDR3nt: TGCGCCAGCAGCCGGGACAGAGCTGGGGCCAACGTCCTGAATTTC; CDR3aa: CASSRDRAGANVLNF
v_gene: TRBV6-1; d_gene: NA; j_gene: TRBJ2-5; abundance: NA; CDR3nt: TGTGCTAGCAGCACTTACGGGGGGCAAGGGACCCAGTACTTC; CDR3aa: CASSTYGGQGTQYF
v_gene: TRBV20-1; d_gene: NA; j_gene: TRBJ2-6; abundance: few; CDR3nt: TGCAGCGCCCAGGGTCGGGTCGGGGATCCGCGCTCTGGGGCCAACGTCCTGACTTTC; CDR3aa: CSAQGRVGDPRSGANVLTF
v_gene: TRBV5-1; d_gene: NA; j_gene: TRBJ1-5; abundance: NA; CDR3nt: TGCGCCAGCAGCTTGTTGAGCAGGGATCAGCCCCAGCATTTT; CDR3aa: CASSLLSRDQPQHF
v_gene: TRBV6-1; d_gene: TRBD2; j_gene: TRBJ2-1; abundance: NA; CDR3nt: TGTGCCGGCAGCGGACTAGCGGTAAATGAGCAGTTCTTC; CDR3aa: CAGSGLAVNEQFF
v_gene: TRBV11-3; d_gene: TRBD1; j_gene: TRBJ2-5; abundance: NA; CDR3nt: TGTGTCAGCAGCATACGACAGGGGCTGGAGACCCACTACTTC; CDR3aa: CVSSIRQGLETHYF
v_gene: TRBV7-8; d_gene: NA; j_gene: TRBJ1-4; abundance: NA; CDR3nt: TGTACCAGCAGCTTAGGGGTTTATGCAACTAATGAGAAACTGTCTTTT; CDR3aa: CTSSLGVYATNEKLSF
v_gene: TRBV12-3/TRBV12-4; d_gene: NA; j_gene: TRBJ1-1; abundance: many; CDR3nt: TGTGCCAGCAAAATTACAGGGCCGCGGTCTGAAGCTTTCTTT; CDR3aa: CASKITGPRSEAFF
v_gene: TRBV11-2; d_gene: NA; j_gene: TRBJ2-2; abundance: NA; CDR3nt: TGTGCTAGCAGCTCCTATCGCCGGGAGCTGTTCTTT; CDR3aa: CASSSYRRELFF
v_gene: TRBV5-1; d_gene: TRBD1; j_gene: TRBJ1-1; abundance: NA; CDR3nt: TGCGCCAGCAGCTCCGGACAGGGAAGGACGTCTCTGAACACTGAAGCTTTCTTT; CDR3aa: CASSSGQGRTSLNTEAFF
v_gene: TRBV12-3/TRBV12-4; d_gene: NA; j_gene: TRBJ2-7; abundance: many; CDR3nt: TGTGCCAGCAGTTTACTTCTGGGGCACGAGCAGTACTTC; CDR3aa: CASSLLLGHEQYF
v_gene: TRBV6-1; d_gene: NA; j_gene: TRBJ2-3; abundance: NA; CDR3nt: TGTACCAGCAGTGTGAGCACATATACGCAGTATTTT; CDR3aa: CTSSVSTYTQYF
v_gene: TRBV11-2; d_gene: NA; j_gene: TRBJ2-7; abundance: NA; CDR3nt: TGTGCCAGCAGCCCCAGGGGGCGGGGGGGCTCTTACGGGCAGTACTTC; CDR3aa: CASSPRGRGGSYGQYF
v_gene: TRBV11-1; d_gene: TRBD1; j_gene: TRBJ2-3; abundance: NA; CDR3nt: TGTACCAGCAGCCCGGACAGGGGGCTAGATACGCAGTATTTT; CDR3aa: CTSSPDRGLDTQYF
v_gene: TRBV28; d_gene: NA; j_gene: TRBJ2-7; abundance: many; CDR3nt: TGTGCCACCCTAGGGTACTCCTACGAGCAGTACTTC; CDR3aa: CATLGYSYEQYF
v_gene: TRBV28; d_gene: TRBD1; j_gene: TRBJ2-3; abundance: NA; CDR3nt: TGTGCCGGCAGTTTGACCGGACAGGGCACAGATACGCAGTATTTT; CDR3aa: CAGSLTGQGTDTQYF
v_gene: TRBV29-1; d_gene: TRBD1; j_gene: TRBJ1-1; abundance: many; CDR3nt: TGCAGCGTTCTTACAGGGGGCTCGAACACTGAAGCTTTCTTT; CDR3aa: CSVLTGGSNTEAFF
v_gene: TRBV6-1; d_gene: NA; j_gene: TRBJ2-7; abundance: NA; CDR3nt: TGTACCAGCAGCGATAGGCCCCGCGGTGAGCAGTACTTC; CDR3aa: CTSSDRPRGEQYF
v_gene: TRBV28; d_gene: NA; j_gene: TRBJ2-1; abundance: NA; CDR3nt: TGTGCCAGCAGTTTAAGAGTGGGGGGGCGGAATGAGCAGTTCTTC; CDR3aa: CASSLRVGGRNEQFF
v_gene: TRBV10-3; d_gene: NA; j_gene: TRBJ2-3; abundance: NA; CDR3nt: TGTGCCATCAGTGAGTTGGGAGATACGCAGTATTTT; CDR3aa: CAISELGDTQYF
v_gene: TRBV11-2; d_gene: NA; j_gene: TRBJ1-4; abundance: NA; CDR3nt: TGTGCCAGCAGCTTAAGGAGCGATAATGGAAAACCGTTTTTT; CDR3aa: CASSLRSDNGKPFF
v_gene: TRBV15; d_gene: NA; j_gene: TRBJ1-6; abundance: NA; CDR3nt: TGTGCCACCAGGACGTCATGGTGGATACCCCTCCACTTT; CDR3aa: CATRTSWWIPLHF
v_gene: TRBV5-6; d_gene: NA; j_gene: TRBJ2-7; abundance: many; CDR3nt: TGTGCCAGCAGCTTGAGAACAGCCGAGCAGTACTTC; CDR3aa: CASSLRTAEQYF
v_gene: TRBV6-6; d_gene: TRBD1; j_gene: TRBJ2-5; abundance: medium-sized; CDR3nt: TGTGCCAGCAGTCCTGACAGGGTGAGCGGGACCCAGTACTTC; CDR3aa: CASSPDRVSGTQYF
v_gene: TRBV7-8; d_gene: NA; j_gene: TRBJ2-7; abundance: many; CDR3nt: TGTGCCAGCAGCTTTCGGTCAAGGTCCTACGAGCAGTACTTC; CDR3aa: CASSFRSRSYEQYF
v_gene: TRBV12-3/TRBV12-4; d_gene: NA; j_gene: TRBJ2-2; abundance: NA; CDR3nt: TGTGTCAGCAGTTCCTACGGGGGCGAGGAGCTGTTTTTT; CDR3aa: CVSSSYGGEELFF
v_gene: TRBV5-4; d_gene: NA; j_gene: TRBJ2-3; abundance: few; CDR3nt: TGTGCCAGGAGTTTGCAGAGCACAGATACGCAGTATTTT; CDR3aa: CARSLQSTDTQYF
v_gene: TRBV2; d_gene: TRBD1; j_gene: TRBJ2-7; abundance: NA; CDR3nt: TGTGCCAGCTGTCCCGGGACAGGGTTCTCCTACGAGCAGTACTTC; CDR3aa: CASCPGTGFSYEQYF
v_gene: TRBV20-1; d_gene: TRBD2; j_gene: TRBJ2-7; abundance: NA; CDR3nt: TGCAGTACTATTCTAGCGGGATATGAGCAGTACTTC; CDR3aa: CSTILAGYEQYF
v_gene: TRBV11-3; d_gene: NA; j_gene: TRBJ2-1; abundance: NA; CDR3nt: TGTCCCAGCAACTTAGATCGGGGAACTAGCAATGAGCAGTTCTTC; CDR3aa: CPSNLDRGTSNEQFF
v_gene: TRBV11-2; d_gene: TRBD1; j_gene: TRBJ2-7; abundance: NA; CDR3nt: TGTGCCAGCAGCCGGACAGGGGGTTATGAGGACAAGCAGTACTTC; CDR3aa: CASSRTGGYEDKQYF
v_gene: TRBV14; d_gene: TRBD1; j_gene: TRBJ1-2; abundance: many; CDR3nt: TGTGCCAGCAGCCGGGACAGGGTCGCCAACTATGGCTACACCTTC; CDR3aa: CASSRDRVANYGYTF
v_gene: TRBV5-5; d_gene: NA; j_gene: TRBJ2-2; abundance: NA; CDR3nt: TGTGCCAGGAGCTTCCGACAGGGATTTAGCGGTGAGCTGTTTTTT; CDR3aa: CARSFRQGFSGELFF
v_gene: TRBV11-1; d_gene: NA; j_gene: TRBJ1-1; abundance: few; CDR3nt: TGTACCAGCAGCTTGGTCGGGGCCAGGAACACTGAAGCTTTCTTT; CDR3aa: CTSSLVGARNTEAFF
v_gene: TRBV5-6; d_gene: TRBD1; j_gene: TRBJ2-3; abundance: NA; CDR3nt: TGTGTCAGCAGCCTGGCCGACAGGGGCTTCAGCACAGATACGCAATATTTT; CDR3aa: CVSSLADRGFSTDTQYF
v_gene: TRBV29-1; d_gene: NA; j_gene: TRBJ2-5; abundance: many; CDR3nt: TGCAGCGTCGAGGGACTTACCGCAGGGACCCAGTACTTC; CDR3aa: CSVEGLTAGTQYF
v_gene: TRBV11-2; d_gene: TRBD2; j_gene: TRBJ2-7; abundance: medium-sized; CDR3nt: TGTGCCAGCAGCCTCCGGGGGGGAAGCTACGAGCAGTACTTC; CDR3aa: CASSLRGGSYEQYF
v_gene: TRBV6-5; d_gene: NA; j_gene: TRBJ1-3; abundance: once; CDR3nt: TGTGCATGCGGTGGGAGAGGGGAGGGAAACACCATATATTTT; CDR3aa: CACGGRGEGNTIYF
v_gene: TRBV30; d_gene: NA; j_gene: TRBJ2-1; abundance: many; CDR3nt: TGTGCCTGGAGTGTAGAGGCTGAGCAGTTCTTC; CDR3aa: CAWSVEAEQFF
v_gene: TRBV20-1; d_gene: TRBD2; j_gene: TRBJ2-1; abundance: many; CDR3nt: TGCAGTGCTCGAAGCGGGGATAAGGTGTACAATGAGCAGTTCTTC; CDR3aa: CSARSGDKVYNEQFF
v_gene: TRBV6-1; d_gene: TRBD2; j_gene: TRBJ2-5; abundance: many; CDR3nt: TGTGCCAGCAGTGAAGGGCTAGCGGGGTGGGGGACCCAGTACTTC; CDR3aa: CASSEGLAGWGTQYF
v_gene: TRBV14; d_gene: NA; j_gene: TRBJ1-1; abundance: many; CDR3nt: TGTGCCAGCAGCCAGGGGGCGAACACTGAAGCTTTCTTT; CDR3aa: CASSQGANTEAFF